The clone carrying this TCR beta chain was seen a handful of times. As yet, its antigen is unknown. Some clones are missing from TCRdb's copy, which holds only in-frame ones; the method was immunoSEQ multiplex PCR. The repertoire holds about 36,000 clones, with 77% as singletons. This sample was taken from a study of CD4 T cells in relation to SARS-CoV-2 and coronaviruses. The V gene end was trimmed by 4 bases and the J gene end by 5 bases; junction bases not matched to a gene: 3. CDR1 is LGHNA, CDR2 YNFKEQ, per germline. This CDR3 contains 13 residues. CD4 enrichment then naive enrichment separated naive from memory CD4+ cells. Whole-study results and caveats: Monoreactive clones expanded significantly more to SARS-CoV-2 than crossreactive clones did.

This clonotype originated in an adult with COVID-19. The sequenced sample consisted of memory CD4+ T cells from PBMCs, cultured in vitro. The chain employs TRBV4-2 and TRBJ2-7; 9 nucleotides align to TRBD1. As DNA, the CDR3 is TGTGCCAGCAGCCCGAGGACAGGGGACGAGCAGTACTTC. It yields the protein CASSPRTGDEQYF.